This record covers a single T cell receptor (beta chain). Antigen unknown. This sample was taken from a study of T cell responses to AZD1222 COVID-19 vaccine. J gave up 7 bases and V 3 bases, and 12 bases lay outside the gene matches. Per germline, CDR1 DFQATT and CDR2 SNEGSKA (reference sequence). The CDR3 is made up of 15 amino acids. Sequenced by immunoSEQ multiplex PCR; TCRdb stores in-frame clones only, minus some. The sample yields around 100,000 clones, around 87% seen once. General study findings and limits: In the spike-specific TCR repertoire, nearly half reportedly target unmutated variant regions. A mostly white British donor set with more females was recruited, and clonal diversity was possibly underestimated. Across the whole spike, CD4 TCRs peaked at regions 160-218 and 743-854.

The chain carries TRBV20-1 and TRBJ1-5; 7 bases fit TRBD1. The input for sequencing was peripheral blood, taken on day 0 of AZD1222 vaccination. The source is an adult in good health. CDR3 DNA sequence: TGCAGTGCTAGTCACACAGGGGCCGGGGGACAGCCCCAGCATTTT. It encodes CSASHTGAGGQPQHF.